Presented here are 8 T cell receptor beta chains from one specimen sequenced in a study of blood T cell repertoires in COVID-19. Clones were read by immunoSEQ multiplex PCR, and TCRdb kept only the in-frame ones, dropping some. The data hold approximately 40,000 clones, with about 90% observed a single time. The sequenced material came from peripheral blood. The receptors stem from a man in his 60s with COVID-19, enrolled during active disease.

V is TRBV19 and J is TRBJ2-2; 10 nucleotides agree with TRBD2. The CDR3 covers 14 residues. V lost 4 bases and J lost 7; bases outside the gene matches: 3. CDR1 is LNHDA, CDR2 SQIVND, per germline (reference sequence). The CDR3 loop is CASSRLAGNGELFF. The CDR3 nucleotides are TGTGCCAGTAGTAGACTAGCGGGTAACGGGGAGCTGTTTTTT.

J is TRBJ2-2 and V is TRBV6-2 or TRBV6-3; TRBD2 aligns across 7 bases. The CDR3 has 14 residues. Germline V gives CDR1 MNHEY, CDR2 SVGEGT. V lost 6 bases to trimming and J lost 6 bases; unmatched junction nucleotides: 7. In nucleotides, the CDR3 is TGTGCCAGCAGCCGAAGGGCGGGAGCCGGGGAGCTGTTTTTT. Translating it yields CASSRRAGAGELFF.

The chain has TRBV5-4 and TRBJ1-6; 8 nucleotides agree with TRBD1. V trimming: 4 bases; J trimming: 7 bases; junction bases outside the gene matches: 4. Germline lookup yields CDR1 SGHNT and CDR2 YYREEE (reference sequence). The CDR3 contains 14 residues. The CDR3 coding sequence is TGTGCCAGCAGCCTGGACAGGGCCAATTCACCCCTCCACTTT. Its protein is CASSLDRANSPLHF.

The CDR3 DNA is TGTGCCAGTAGTTCCCAGGGGGCAACTAATGAAAAACTGTTTTTT. Translating gives CASSSQGATNEKLFF. The gene calls are TRBV19 and TRBJ1-4; 7 nucleotides match TRBD1. In germline, CDR1 is LNHDA, CDR2 SQIVND (reference sequence). The V gene end was trimmed by 5 bases and the J gene end by 0 bases; junction bases not matched to a gene: 3. The CDR3 is 15 residues long.

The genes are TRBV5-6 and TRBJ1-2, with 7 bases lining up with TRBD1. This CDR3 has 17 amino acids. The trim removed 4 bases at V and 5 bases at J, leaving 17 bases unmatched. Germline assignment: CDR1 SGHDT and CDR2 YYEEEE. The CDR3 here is CASSHPPPTGRRYGYTF. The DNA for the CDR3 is TGTGCCAGCAGCCATCCCCCACCGACAGGGAGGAGATATGGCTACACCTTC.

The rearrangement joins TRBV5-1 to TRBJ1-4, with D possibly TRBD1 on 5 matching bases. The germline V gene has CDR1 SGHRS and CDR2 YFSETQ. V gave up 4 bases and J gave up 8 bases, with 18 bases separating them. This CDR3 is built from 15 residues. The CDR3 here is CASSPSGTEREKLFF. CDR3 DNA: TGCGCCAGCAGCCCGAGCGGGACGGAGCGGGAAAAACTGTTTTTT. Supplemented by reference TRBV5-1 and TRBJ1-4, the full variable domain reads KAGVTQTPRYLIKTRGQQVTLSCSPISGHRSVSWYQQTPGQGLQFLFEYFSETQRNKGNFPGRFSGRQFSNSRSEMNVSTLELGDSALYLCASSPSGTEREKLFFGSGTQLSVL.

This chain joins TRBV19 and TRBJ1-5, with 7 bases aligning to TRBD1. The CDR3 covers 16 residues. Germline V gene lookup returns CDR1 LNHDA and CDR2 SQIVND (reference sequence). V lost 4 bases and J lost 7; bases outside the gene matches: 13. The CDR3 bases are TGTGCCAGTAGTACCCAGGGGACAGATCAAGGCCAGCCCCAGCATTTT. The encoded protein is CASSTQGTDQGQPQHF.

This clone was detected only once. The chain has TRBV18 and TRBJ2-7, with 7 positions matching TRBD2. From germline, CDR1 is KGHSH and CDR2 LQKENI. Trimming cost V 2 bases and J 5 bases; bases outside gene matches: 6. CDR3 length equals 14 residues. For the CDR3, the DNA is TGTGCCAGCTCACCAGGGGGAGGGTTCAACGAGCAGTACTTC. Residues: CASSPGGGFNEQYF.